This TCR beta chain was documented in a study of neurological immune-mediated disorders. With 4 bases removed from V and 2 bases from J, the gap between germline ends came to 24 bases. CDR1 and CDR2 (germline): SGHRS, YFSETQ. CDR3 length: 18 residues. TCRdb re-derived calls from the 5' RACE reads in MiXCR, one entry per CDR3 protein. The repertoire holds some 50,000 distinct CDR3 sequences, 1.9% seen once, with around 2% in the top ten. This clonotype was detected many times. Input material: PBMCs. The receptor comes from a woman aged 40 to 50 with multiple sclerosis. The rearrangement links TRBV5-1 to TRBJ1-2; D is possibly TRBD1 (5 bases). The CDR3: CASSRANVDSPVNYGYTF. CDR3 DNA: TGCGCCAGCAGCCGTGCCAACGTAGACAGCCCTGTCAACTATGGCTACACCTTC.